A single T cell receptor beta chain is shown here with its context. Its target antigen remains unknown. The sample holds no much larger clone one base away, and base qualities are not on file. This specimen comes from a study of blood T cell repertoires in COVID-19 (dated by TCRdb to the early 2020s). Background for the entire study: The collaborator samples originated in the United States, Italy and Spain and spanned the acute and convalescent phases of COVID-19. The material from the prospective study consisted of cDNA or gDNA derived from T cells, B-cell-depleted T cells, or PBMCs. The dataset comprised deeply sampled blood TCRbeta repertoires from subjects exposed to, actively infected with, or recovered from COVID-19. The repertoires were released in a freely available public database intended as a resource for research on the immune response to SARS-CoV-2. Samples came from the ongoing ImmuneRACE study (first 160 participants) plus 1,254 subjects from 6 global collaborators. A de-identified subject ID, COVID-19 status, age in years and sex were almost always included in the sample metadata. HLA class I and class II types, where available, came from metadata supplied by the sample provider rather than from assay-based typing.

The germline V gene sets CDR1 to SGHVS and CDR2 to FQNEAQ. The CDR3 covers 15 residues, taking in both the cysteine and the phenylalanine. The only DNA kept is the CDR3, 45 bases in frame from the first base. At the junction V is shortened by 3 bases and J by 4 bases; bases outside the gene matches: 5. Overall study results and their limits: Clinical and demographic metadata were provided uncurated, with the amount varying by source and participant.

Whole blood was collected in K2EDTA tubes by collaborating institutions according to the institutions' own protocols. For TCRbeta analysis, collaborator samples were shipped as frozen whole blood, as isolated PBMCs, or as DNA extracted from either sample type. TCRbeta CDR3 regions were amplified from genomic DNA using the immunoSEQ Assay, a bias-controlled multiplex PCR. Turning to the authors' computational methods: The number of nucleated cells in each sample was estimated from the amplification of reference gene primers within the assay. To quantify the absolute abundance of each unique TCRbeta CDR3 rearrangement, sequence reads were collapsed and filtered. For each sample, productive Simpson clonality was calculated as the square root of Simpson's diversity index across productive rearrangements. TCRdb took over this immuneACCESS table, retaining in-frame rearrangements with V and J assigned. Such tables are incomplete; in checked studies, under half of the missing clones stem from an unresolved V gene, and the remainder is unexplained. D and trimming were read from the DNA, whereas the V and J calls and clone size are those reported in that table. Present in this sample are under 85,000 clones, around 88% of which were seen just once. 5% to 6% of the sample is in the top ten clones.

The source of this sequence is a man in his fifties or sixties with active COVID-19. This chain is built from TRBV7-8 and TRBJ1-2, with 10 bases in between that match TRBD1. Sequenced: peripheral blood. The nucleotides read TGTGCCAGCAGCTTCGGGACAGGGGCACTCTATGGCTACACCTTC. Its translation is CASSFGTGALYGYTF.